The next 25 T cell receptor beta chains were all read from a single sample in a study of human T cells and chemical hapten exposure. Time point noted: pre-sensitization, week 0. Stated treatment: therapeutic diphenylcyclopropenone sensitization with weekly scalp DPC. TCRdb re-derived calls from the RACE reads in MiXCR, one entry per CDR3 protein. The sample has fewer than 300,000 distinct CDR3 sequences, roughly 8% seen once. The sequencing used whole blood, collected in connection with sensitization to the hapten diphenylcyclopropenone (DPC). The origin of the receptors is a man younger than 30 with alopecia areata. Some clones in this sample may be carry-over from other donors' samples.

This clonotype was detected only a few times. The chain employs TRBV11-2 and TRBJ1-4, with D unclear. This CDR3 region has 13 residues. The V end lost 8 bases, the J end lost 0 bases, and 7 bases lay between the germline ends. Per germline, CDR1 SGHAT and CDR2 FQNNGV. CDR3 amino acids: CASWNSTNEKLFF. The CDR3 coding sequence is TGTGCCAGCTGGAACTCAACTAATGAAAAACTGTTTTTT.

This clonotype has just a few counts. The V call is TRBV18, the J call TRBJ1-6, with D perhaps TRBD1 (6 bases). V lost 4 bases and J lost 13, with 14 bases in between. The CDR3 is 13 residues long. Germline CDR1 KGHSH, CDR2 LQKENI. CDR3: CASSLRGDNPLHF. For the CDR3, the DNA is TGTGCCAGCTCACTTAGAGGGGACAACCCCCTCCACTTT.

This clonotype was detected a few times. The chain uses TRBV6-5 and TRBJ1-2, with D hard to call. Trimming cost V 2 bases and J 0 bases, with 10 bases left between them. The CDR3 length is 15 residues. Germline CDR1 is MNHEY and CDR2 is SVGAGI. CDR3 sequence: CASSYGWAANYGYTF. The CDR3 coding sequence is TGTGCCAGCAGTTACGGGTGGGCAGCTAACTATGGCTACACCTTC.

This clonotype was recorded at least ten times. The chain carries TRBV7-2 and TRBJ1-5; a weak D match, TRBD1 (6 bases). The CDR3 is 13 amino acids. Looked up from germline, CDR1 is SGHTA and CDR2 is FQGNSA. V lost 1 base to trimming and J lost 5 bases, with 6 bases between them. The CDR3 DNA is TGTGCCAGCAGCTTAGACAGGGATCAGCCCCAGCATTTT. Its translation: CASSLDRDQPQHF.

This clonotype was seen ten or more times. This chain links TRBV7-2 with TRBJ1-5; no definite D call. Germline assignment: CDR1 SGHTA and CDR2 FQGNSA. Trimming shortened V by 5 bases and J by 4 bases, and 12 bases separated the two germline ends. This CDR3 region has 14 residues. The CDR3 sequence is CASSPTRRNQPQHF. The DNA for the CDR3 is TGTGCCAGCAGCCCGACGAGGAGAAATCAGCCCCAGCATTTT.

The chain links TRBV6-5 to TRBJ2-1, with 7 bases matching TRBD1. The germline V gene has CDR1 MNHEY and CDR2 SVGAGI. The ends lost 4 bases at V and 0 bases at J; junction bases unmatched: 3. The CDR3 is 15 residues long. The CDR3 here is CASSSGQSSYNEQFF. DNA of the CDR3: TGTGCCAGCAGTTCGGGACAGAGCTCCTACAATGAGCAGTTCTTC.

This clonotype was counted a few times. The chain couples TRBV7-2 to TRBJ2-2; D remains unclear. The CDR3 extends over 15 amino acids. Germline CDR1 SGHTA, CDR2 FQGNSA. V lost 1 base, J lost 4 bases, and 10 bases lay in between. The CDR3 bases are TGTGCCAGCAGCTTAGTTGCGTTTCCCACCGGGGAGCTGTTTTTT. Residues: CASSLVAFPTGELFF.

The sample holds many counts of this clonotype. The gene calls are TRBV9 and TRBJ1-4; D ambiguous. The germline V gene has CDR1 SGDLS and CDR2 YYNGEE. V was clipped by 4 bases and J by 4 bases, with 11 bases between them. The CDR3 contains 14 residues. The CDR3 reads CASSPDGINEKLFF. CDR3 DNA sequence: TGTGCCAGCAGCCCCGACGGTATTAATGAAAAACTGTTTTTT.

This clonotype came up a few times. The rearrangement links TRBV7-8 to TRBJ1-2; TRBD1 aligns across 7 bases. The CDR3 consists of 15 residues. The trim removed 1 base at V and 5 bases at J, leaving 7 bases unmatched. CDR1 and CDR2 from the germline V gene are SGHVS and FQNEAQ. Written as DNA, the CDR3 is TGTGCCAGCAGCTTAGGGTTGACAGGGCGTTATGGCTACACCTTC. Amino acid sequence: CASSLGLTGRYGYTF.

The chain employs TRBV11-2 and TRBJ1-6; D uncertain. V dropped 0 bases and J dropped 0 bases, with 15 bases sitting between them. Per the germline V gene, CDR1 is SGHAT and CDR2 is FQNNGV. CDR3 length: 19 residues. The CDR3: CASSLDPPRRTSYNSPLHF. CDR3 nucleotide sequence: TGTGCCAGCAGCTTAGATCCCCCGCGGAGGACCTCCTATAATTCACCCCTCCACTTT.

The chain links TRBV6-5 to TRBJ2-7, with D possibly called TRBD1 or TRBD2 (5 bases each). The CDR3 is made up of 15 amino acids. V gave up 6 bases and J gave up 0 bases, with 15 bases separating them. Germline V gives CDR1 MNHEY, CDR2 SVGAGI. The CDR3 region is CASRDTGTGSYEQYF. CDR3 DNA sequence: TGTGCCAGCAGGGATACCGGGACCGGCTCCTACGAGCAGTACTTC.

This clonotype has at least ten counts. This chain connects TRBV29-1 to TRBJ1-1; D not resolved. V was trimmed by 6 bases and J by 0 bases, leaving 11 bases between them. The CDR3 runs to 13 residues. CDR1 is SQVTM, CDR2 ANQGSEA, per germline. Written as DNA, the CDR3 is TGCAGCGTGCGGACGGGAATGAACACTGAAGCTTTCTTT. Translating gives CSVRTGMNTEAFF. Drawing the rest from reference TRBV29-1 and TRBJ1-1, the complete variable domain is SAVISQKPSRDICQRGTSLTIQCQVDSQVTMMFWYRQQPGQSLTLIATANQGSEATYESGFVIDKFPISRPNLTFSTLTVSNMSPEDSSIYLCSVRTGMNTEAFFGQGTRLTVV.

This clonotype was counted a few times. This chain uses TRBV4-1 with TRBJ1-5; 7 bases match TRBD1. Germline CDR1 MGHRA, CDR2 YSYEKL. After removal of 1 base from V and 4 bases from J, the junction contained 13 bases not matched to a gene. The CDR3 is 18 amino acids. CDR3 nucleotides: TGCGCCAGCAGCCAAGTACTGGTCCGGACAGGCTTGAATCAGCCCCAGCATTTT. Translated: CASSQVLVRTGLNQPQHF.

The rearrangement uses TRBV3-1 and TRBJ2-1; D remains ambiguous. CDR1 is LGHDT and CDR2 is YNNKEL in the germline V gene (reference sequence). The germline V and J ends were trimmed by 1 base and 0 bases, with 10 bases remaining between them. The CDR3 consists of 16 residues. This chain's CDR3 is CASSQGLGISYNEQFF. The CDR3 DNA is TGTGCCAGCAGCCAAGGTCTAGGCATCTCCTACAATGAGCAGTTCTTC.

The chain couples TRBV28 to TRBJ2-7; TRBD2 agrees at 14 bases. Germline lookup yields CDR1 MDHEN and CDR2 SYDVKM. CDR3 length: 15 residues. The V and J ends lost 5 bases and 5 bases, in that order; junction bases with no gene match: 5. The CDR3 loop is CASSPGLAGDNEQYF. The CDR3, as DNA: TGTGCCAGCAGTCCGGGACTAGCGGGGGACAACGAGCAGTACTTC.

The V call is TRBV7-2, the J call TRBJ1-1; no clear D gene. V lost 1 base, J lost 1 base, and 10 bases lay in between. The CDR3 has 15 residues. Per germline, CDR1 SGHTA and CDR2 FQGNSA. CDR3 amino acids: CASSLVVVQNTEAFF. DNA of the CDR3: TGTGCCAGCAGCTTAGTTGTGGTTCAGAACACTGAAGCTTTCTTT.

This sequence joins TRBV11-1 and TRBJ2-5, with TRBD1 matching over 9 bases. The CDR3 runs to 15 residues. Germline values: CDR1 SGHAT, CDR2 FQDESV (reference sequence). Trimming removed 5 bases from V and 1 base from J; junction bases left unmatched: 5. This CDR3 reads CASSRQGGLQETQYF. The CDR3 nucleotides are TGTGCCAGCAGCCGACAGGGGGGGCTCCAAGAGACCCAGTACTTC.

This sequence joins TRBV25-1 and TRBJ2-3; 11 bases line up with TRBD2. There are 15 residues in the CDR3. Unmatched junction bases numbered 2, after V lost 0 bases and J lost 6 bases. Looked up from germline, CDR1 is MGHDK and CDR2 is SYGVNS. The CDR3 reads CASSEYASGGDTQYF. The CDR3 DNA follows: TGTGCCAGCAGTGAATATGCTAGCGGGGGGGATACGCAGTATTTT.

This clonotype was observed a handful of times. Written as DNA, the CDR3 is TGTGCCAGCTCACCAGGAGGGACAGGGGCCTCCTACGAGCAGTACGTC. This gives the protein CASSPGGTGASYEQYV. The rearrangement uses TRBV18 and TRBJ2-7; 10 bases match TRBD1. With V trimmed by 2 bases and J by 0 bases, 4 bases remained unmatched. Germline CDR1 is KGHSH and CDR2 is LQKENI. The CDR3 contains 16 residues.

This clonotype was counted only a few times. J is TRBJ2-5 and V is TRBV12-3 or TRBV12-4; D unresolved. The CDR3 is 13 residues long. The V gene lost 3 bases and the J gene lost 1 base, with 6 bases spanning the gap. The CDR3 DNA is TGTGCCAGCAGTTTCAGCTTCCAAGAGACCCAGTACTTC. Translating it yields CASSFSFQETQYF.

This clonotype occurred many times. The J gene is TRBJ1-1, the V gene TRBV6-6, with unresolved D. This CDR3 region has 13 residues. Trimming removed 0 bases from V and 7 bases from J, with 9 bases in between. Germline assignment: CDR1 MNHNY and CDR2 SVGAGI (reference sequence). CDR3 coding DNA: TGTGCCAGCAGTTACTCGTGGTCAGATGAAGCTTTCTTT. Its protein product is CASSYSWSDEAFF.

This clonotype has more than one count but fewer than ten. The chain carries TRBV7-2 and TRBJ2-2, with 7 nucleotides matching TRBD1. Unmatched junction bases numbered 4, after V lost 1 base and J lost 2 bases. CDR1 is SGHTA and CDR2 is FQGNSA in the germline V gene. The CDR3 covers 16 residues. The CDR3 here is CASSLVGTDNTGELFF. Here the CDR3 DNA reads TGTGCCAGCAGCTTAGTCGGGACAGATAACACCGGGGAGCTGTTTTTT.

The J gene is TRBJ2-7, the V gene TRBV12-3 or TRBV12-4; D is undetermined. The CDR3 has 13 residues. Trimming took off 3 bases at V and 3 bases at J, with 9 bases between the two ends. CDR3 sequence reads: CASSFGRYYEQYF. In DNA form, the CDR3 reads TGTGCCAGCAGTTTTGGCAGGTACTACGAGCAGTACTTC.

J is TRBJ2-7 and V is TRBV11-2, with 7 bases lining up with TRBD1. The J segment lost 3 bases and the V segment lost 2 bases, leaving 7 bases of the junction unmatched. The CDR3 loop spans 15 amino acids. CDR1 SGHAT and CDR2 FQNNGV come from the germline V gene. The CDR3 DNA is TGTGCCAGCAGCTTATTGATGGACAGGAGCTACGAGCAGTACTTC. This sequence encodes CASSLLMDRSYEQYF.

This clonotype was seen more than once but under ten times. The chain links TRBV12-5 to TRBJ2-3; perhaps TRBD2 as D (6 bases). Germline CDR1 and CDR2: LGHNT and FRNRAP. The V end lost 7 bases, the J end lost 5 bases, and 19 bases lay between the germline ends. The CDR3 runs 15 residues. The CDR3 loop reads CASASDGGFGDTQYF. CDR3 nucleotides: TGTGCTAGTGCCTCGGACGGGGGTTTCGGAGATACGCAGTATTTT.